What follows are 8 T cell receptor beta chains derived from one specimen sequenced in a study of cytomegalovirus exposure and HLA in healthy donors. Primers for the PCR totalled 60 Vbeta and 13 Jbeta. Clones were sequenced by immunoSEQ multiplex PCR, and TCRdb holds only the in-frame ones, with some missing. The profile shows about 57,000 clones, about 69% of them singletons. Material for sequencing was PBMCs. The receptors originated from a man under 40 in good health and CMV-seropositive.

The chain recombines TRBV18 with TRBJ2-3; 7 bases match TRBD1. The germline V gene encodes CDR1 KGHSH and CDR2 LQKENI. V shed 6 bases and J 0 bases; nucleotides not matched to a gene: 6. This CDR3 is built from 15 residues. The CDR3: CASSLTGESTDTQYF. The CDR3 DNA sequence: TGTGCCAGCTCGCTAACAGGGGAAAGCACAGATACGCAGTATTTT.

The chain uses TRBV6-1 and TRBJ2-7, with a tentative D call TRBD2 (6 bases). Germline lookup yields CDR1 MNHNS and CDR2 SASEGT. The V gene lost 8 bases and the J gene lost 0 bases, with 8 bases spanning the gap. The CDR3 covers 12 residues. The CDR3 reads CASGGSSYEQYF. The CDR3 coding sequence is TGTGCCAGCGGGGGGAGCTCCTACGAGCAGTACTTC.

The CDR3 region is CSVAWAGVLGTEAFF. CDR3 in DNA: TGCAGCGTTGCATGGGCAGGGGTTTTGGGCACTGAAGCTTTCTTT. This chain joins TRBV29-1 and TRBJ1-1; D possibly corresponds to TRBD1 (6 bases). Germline V gene lookup returns CDR1 SQVTM and CDR2 ANQGSEA. CDR3 length equals 15 residues. Trimming pared 4 bases from V and 4 bases from J, leaving 19 bases between.

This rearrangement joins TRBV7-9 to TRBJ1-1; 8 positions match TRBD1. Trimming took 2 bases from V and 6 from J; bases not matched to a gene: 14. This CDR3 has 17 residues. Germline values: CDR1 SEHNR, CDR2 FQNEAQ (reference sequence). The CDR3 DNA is TGTGCCAGCAGCTTACACCGGACAGGGCTTATGGTTTCTGAAGCTTTCTTT. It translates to CASSLHRTGLMVSEAFF.

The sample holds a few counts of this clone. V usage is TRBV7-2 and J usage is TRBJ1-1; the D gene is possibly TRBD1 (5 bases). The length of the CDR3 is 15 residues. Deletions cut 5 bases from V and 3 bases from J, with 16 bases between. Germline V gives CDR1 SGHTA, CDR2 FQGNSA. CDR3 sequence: CASSRRQGMYTEAFF. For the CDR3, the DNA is TGTGCCAGCAGCCGCCGGCAGGGCATGTACACTGAAGCTTTCTTT.

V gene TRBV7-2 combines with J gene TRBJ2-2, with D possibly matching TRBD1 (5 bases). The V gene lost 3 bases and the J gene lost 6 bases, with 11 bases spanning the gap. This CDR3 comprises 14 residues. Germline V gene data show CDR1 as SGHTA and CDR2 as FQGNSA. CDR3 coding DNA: TGTGCCAGCAGCTTCCGACAGCGAGCCGGGGAGCTGTTTTTT. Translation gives CASSFRQRAGELFF.

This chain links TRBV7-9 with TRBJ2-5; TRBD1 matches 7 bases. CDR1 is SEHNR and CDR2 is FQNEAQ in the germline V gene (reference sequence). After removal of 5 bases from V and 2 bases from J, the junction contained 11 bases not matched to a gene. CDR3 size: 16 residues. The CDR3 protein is CASSTRQGLIQETQYF. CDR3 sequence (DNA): TGTGCCAGCAGCACGAGACAGGGTCTGATACAAGAGACCCAGTACTTC.

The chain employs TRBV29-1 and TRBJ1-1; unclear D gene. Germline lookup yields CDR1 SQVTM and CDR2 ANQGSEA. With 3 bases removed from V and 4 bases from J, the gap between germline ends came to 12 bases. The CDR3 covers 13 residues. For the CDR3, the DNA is TGCAGCGTTGACGGTCCGGAGACCACTGAAGCTTTCTTT. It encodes CSVDGPETTEAFF.